This TCR beta chain was recovered during a study of response to subunit inactivated influenza vaccine (dated 2018 in TCRdb). For context, the study as a whole: The study used deep quantitative T cell receptor repertoire profiling to track responses to a trivalent subunit inactivated influenza vaccine.

This clonotype was seen many times. No cognate antigen has been identified for it. No clone much larger than this one lies a single base away; base qualities are absent. Based on the germline V gene, the CDR1 and CDR2 sequences are SGHRS and YFSETQ. The CDR3 covers 15 residues, taking in both the cysteine and the phenylalanine. The retained sequence is limited to the CDR3, 45 bases, with the frame set at the first base. The junction shows trimming of 5 bases on V and 2 bases on J, and the gene matches do not reach 9 bases of it. The library was built by means of RT-PCR. Sequencer: Illumina HiSeq 2500. TCRdb reran the public reads through fastp at Q25 and MiXCR, keeping productive beta chains. Identical CDR3 proteins give one entry, which carries the most common genes and DNA. The sample data list about 830,000 distinct CDR3 sequences, and around 18% of these were observed just once. Of the sample, under 13% falls within the top ten clones.

Broad study findings and their caveats: It was suggested by the authors that each seasonal influenza vaccination may recruit only a limited number of new T cells.

The clonotype originates from a man in his fifties who received an inactivated influenza vaccine. Donor details come from another sample of the same person, matched by shared clones. The sequences come from PBMCs from blood, collected roughly 5 days after vaccination. This sequence uses TRBV5-1 and TRBJ2-7; 8 central bases correspond to TRBD1. The CDR3 region reads CASRYLGTGTYEQYF. The DNA is as follows: TGCGCCAGCAGATACCTCGGGACAGGAACCTACGAGCAGTACTTC.